A selection of T cell receptor beta chains follows, all from one sample in a study of blood T cell repertoires in COVID-19. Some clones are missing from TCRdb's copy, which holds only in-frame ones; the method was immunoSEQ multiplex PCR. This table holds about 120,000 clones, around 76% found once. The material sequenced was peripheral blood. The receptors originated from a man in his sixties or seventies with acute or convalescent COVID-19. Both conserved end residues are part of each CDR3. D genes are given only for firm matches. Size values are once, few and many counts, or a class for expanded clones, and some rows have none.

-,TRBJ2-7,-,TRBV6-2/TRBV6-3,TGTGCCAGCAGCCAATGGCAGGGGAACGTCCACGAGCAGTACTTC,CASSQWQGNVHEQYF
once,TRBJ1-1,-,TRBV19,TGTGCCACCTTTCTTCGGGGGAGGACTGAAGCTTTCTTT,CATFLRGRTEAFF
-,TRBJ1-6,-,TRBV5-1,TGCGCCAGCAGCTTGGGGGGGGTTTCACCCCTCCACTTT,CASSLGGVSPLHF
few,TRBJ2-7,TRBD1,TRBV27,TGTGCCAGCAGTCACCGGGACAGGGTCTACGAGCAGTACTTC,CASSHRDRVYEQYF
few,TRBJ2-1,TRBD2,TRBV7-9,TGTGCCAGCAGCTTTAGCGGGGGAGGCGAGCAGTTCTTC,CASSFSGGGEQFF
-,TRBJ2-5,TRBD2,TRBV9,TGTGCCAGCAGCGTAGATAGCGGGGCCCAAGAGACCCAGTACTTC,CASSVDSGAQETQYF
-,TRBJ2-3,TRBD2,TRBV20-1,TGCAGTGCTAGTCGGCTAGCGGGGGGATTTTCTAGCACAGATACGCAGTATTTT,CSASRLAGGFSSTDTQYF
once,TRBJ1-1,TRBD1,TRBV27,TGTGCCAGCAGTTTTTACCTACAGGGGGCGAACACTGAAGCTTTCTTT,CASSFYLQGANTEAFF
-,TRBJ2-1,TRBD2,TRBV10-3,TGTGCCATCACTGGCGGGGGACGGGATGAGCAGTTCTTC,CAITGGGRDEQFF
-,TRBJ1-3,-,TRBV3-1/TRBV3-2,TGTGCCAGCAGCAGCTCCGGGATGAAAGGGAACACCATATATTTT,CASSSSGMKGNTIYF
-,TRBJ1-5,TRBD1,TRBV19,TGTGCCACCGTGGGACAGGGTTTTCGCAATCAGCCCCAGCATTTT,CATVGQGFRNQPQHF
-,TRBJ2-3,TRBD2,TRBV7-2,TGTGCCAGCAGCTTTAGCGGGGGGGATACGCAGTATTTT,CASSFSGGDTQYF